This T cell receptor (beta chain) was sequenced during a study of shared clonotypes between healthy human individuals (TCRdb year 2020). General notes on the study: The cohort included a few men and a couple of women between 18 and 49 years of age. For each donor, CD4 naive and CD4 memory were each run on three plates, CD8 naive on two plates, and CD8 memory on one plate. To estimate repertoire size and how much clonotypes are shared between individuals, the study performed deep sequencing of blood TCR repertoires from about five healthy adults. Libraries were prepared and TCR repertoires were sequenced by different laboratories using diverse techniques, in order to increase sequencing depth and limit assay-specific biases. Each donor's leukapheresis produced roughly between roughly 0.85 and 9.5 billion PBMCs.

CD8 naive samples consisted of CD45RO-negative cells that were positively selected for CCR7, yielding a CD45RA+CCR7+ population without TemRA cells. The donors were healthy, HIV-negative adults with no recently reported acute infections or vaccinations. Every donor was a Caucasian adult residing in Nashville, Tennessee, USA. Blood was collected by leukapheresis, and PBMCs were isolated by Ficoll-Histopaque density gradient centrifugation and then cryopreserved in liquid nitrogen vapor phase. Analytical flow cytometry was used to check the purity and quantity of each magnetically sorted T cell population. Each sorted fraction had its genomic DNA isolated and then quantified by UV absorbance on a Nanodrop 2000c. This clone has only one observation. The antigen it binds to is not known. No base quality values were provided; no much bigger clone lies one nucleotide off. Using the deep immunoSEQ assay, multiplex PCR amplified TCR CDR3 regions from genomic DNA. Extracted genomic DNA from each cell subset was distributed evenly across all wells of several immunoSEQ 96-well plates, and each plate was treated as a replicate. Each replicate PCR for sorted subsets received roughly 0.2 ug genomic DNA, equal to about 30,000 T cell genomes. Purified libraries were quantified with a Qubit 3.0 fluorometer, sized on a Bioanalyzer 2100, and re-quantified with the KAPA Library Quantification kit. Every immunoSEQ 96-well plate was sequenced on a separate single-read 150-cycle Illumina NextSeq 550 flow cell. Per the authors' processing: Because the immunoSEQ output included only junctional sequences and no quality scores, the filtering could not be the same as the filtering used for full-length reads. Sequences were annotated with PyIR, a Python wrapper for IgBLAST v1.9, and V/J genes and CDR3 were assigned using IMGT germline references. Reads were removed for weak V/J assignments (E-value above 1e-6), missing CDR3, stop codons, out-of-frame junctions, or ambiguous translated residues. V3J clonotypes were defined as sequences sharing an identical inferred V gene, J gene, and CDR3 amino acid sequence. To compute the percentage overlap between repertoires, the number of shared unique clonotypes was divided by the size of the smaller repertoire. RTK rarefaction, the Chao1 estimator, and Recon v2.1 estimates of unobserved clonotypes were used to assess repertoire richness. OLGA was used to compute generation probabilities for all TCRbeta clonotypes that the gDNA method yielded from a handful of donors. Drawn from immuneACCESS, this table holds only the in-frame rearrangements with V and J called that TCRdb kept. Clones are partly lost; checked studies trace under half to an unresolved V gene and leave the rest unexplained. Clone size and the V and J calls come from that table; the DNA yielded D and trimming. Here the sample has about 2 million clones; about 95% occur a single time. The ten largest clones add up to approximately 1.2% of the sample.

Study-level results and caveats: Roughly 5% of naive CD4, 3.5% of naive CD8, about 2.1% of memory CD4, and about 0.4% of memory CD8 clonotypes were shared across several donors. Larger estimated clonotype richness was generally found for naive subsets than for memory subsets. Because the study included a small number of donors, the genetic and exposure-history diversity represented was limited. Pairwise subsampling led to the expectation that sequencing depth would affect the degree of clonotype sharing among donors. Incomplete sequencing was indicated by rarefaction of sorted-subset datasets, despite the large sequencing depth. Sampling was restricted to blood, and TCR repertoires in tissue are likely to differ from TCR repertoires in blood. Compared with non-shared clonotypes, clonotypes shared by all four sorted-subset donors had higher generation probabilities.

At the junction V is shortened by 1 base and J by 4 bases, with 10 bases in between. CDR1 and CDR2 (SGHAT, FQNNGV) derive from the germline V gene. CDR3 length: 14 amino acids, cysteine to phenylalanine. The only DNA kept is the CDR3, 42 bases in frame from the first base. Sequencing was done on a sample of naive CD8+ T cells sorted from blood. What the cell subset or site label conveys for this sample: CD45RA+CCR7+. The rearrangement combines TRBV11-2 with TRBJ1-2, and the D gene may be TRBD1, 5 bases matching. The sequence was obtained from a man aged 18 to 35 in good health. The bases are TGTGCCAGCAGCTTAGCCCAGGGTAGCTATGGCTACACCTTC. Its product reads: CASSLAQGSYGYTF.